This is a list of T cell receptor beta chains from one sample in a study of T cell responses to AZD1222 COVID-19 vaccine. Some clones are missing from TCRdb's copy, which holds only in-frame ones; the method was immunoSEQ multiplex PCR. The sample has more than 100,000 clones; roughly nine tenths are singletons. This material consisted of peripheral blood, taken on day 0 of AZD1222 vaccination. The receptors stem from an adult in good health. CDR3s include the opening cysteine and the closing phenylalanine or tryptophan. A D gene is named only where the DNA matches it firmly. A clone size is listed for some rows: how often the clone was seen (once, few, many), or a class if it is expanded.

size,D,V,J,DNA,CDR3
NA,NA,TRBV9,TRBJ1-5,TGTGCCAGCAGCGTAGGGGGCGGTAATCAGCCCCAGCATTTT,CASSVGGGNQPQHF
NA,NA,TRBV12-3/TRBV12-4,TRBJ1-2,TGTGCCAGCAGTTTCGGCAGGCAAGGGGGCTACACCTTC,CASSFGRQGGYTF
once,NA,TRBV24-1,TRBJ2-2,TGTGCCACCAGTGATTTTTCAGGGTCAACCGGGGAGCTGTTTTTT,CATSDFSGSTGELFF
NA,NA,TRBV25-1,TRBJ1-2,TGTGCCAGCAGTGAAAGTCCGGGAAGGAATGGCTACACCTTC,CASSESPGRNGYTF
NA,NA,TRBV7-2,TRBJ2-3,TGTGCCGCTCAGGGCGGGTCCCAAGGAGATACGCAGTATTTT,CAAQGGSQGDTQYF
NA,TRBD1,TRBV6-5,TRBJ2-5,TGTGCCAGCAGTTACGGTCAGGGGGCTGGGGAGACCCAGTACTTC,CASSYGQGAGETQYF
NA,NA,TRBV11-3,TRBJ1-6,TGTGCCAGCAGCTTAGGGGCAGCCCAGAGCAATTCACCCCTCCACTTT,CASSLGAAQSNSPLHF
NA,NA,TRBV6-5,TRBJ1-2,TGTGCCAGCAGTTACAGCAGGGGAGATGGCTACACCTTC,CASSYSRGDGYTF
NA,TRBD1,TRBV29-1,TRBJ1-1,TGCAGCGTTGAGGGACAGTCGAACACTGAAGCTTTCTTT,CSVEGQSNTEAFF
NA,NA,TRBV24-1,TRBJ2-2,TGTGCCACCAGTGACCCCGGGACGGGCAACACCGGGGAGCTGTTTTTT,CATSDPGTGNTGELFF
NA,TRBD1,TRBV5-1,TRBJ1-2,TGCGCCAGCAGCTGGGGACAGAACTCTAACTATGGCTACACCTTC,CASSWGQNSNYGYTF
NA,TRBD1,TRBV27,TRBJ1-4,TGTGCCAGCAGTTCTTACAGGGGGCTAGGTGAAAAACTGTTTTTT,CASSSYRGLGEKLFF
NA,TRBD1,TRBV30,TRBJ2-3,TGTGCCTACGGGACAGGGGGCACAGATACGCAGTATTTT,CAYGTGGTDTQYF
NA,NA,TRBV6-5,TRBJ1-1,TGTGCCAGCAGTTACTCGGCAATCATGAACACTGAAGCTTTCTTT,CASSYSAIMNTEAFF
NA,NA,TRBV19,TRBJ1-2,TGTGCCAGTAGTCGAGGGGGGAAATATGGCTACACCTTC,CASSRGGKYGYTF
NA,TRBD1,TRBV6-6,TRBJ1-4,TGTGCCAGCAGTCACCAGGGGGCGCGAGAGGAAAAACTGTTTTTT,CASSHQGAREEKLFF
NA,NA,TRBV9,TRBJ1-2,TGTGCCAGCAGCGTTGAGTCAGGGGCACCCACTGGCTACACCTTC,CASSVESGAPTGYTF
few,NA,TRBV19,TRBJ1-1,TGTGCCAGTAGTATAGAACAGGGTATGAACACTGAAGCTTTCTTT,CASSIEQGMNTEAFF
NA,TRBD1,TRBV29-1,TRBJ1-2,TGCAGCGTTGTGACCGGGGACAGGGGACTGTATGGCTACACCTTC,CSVVTGDRGLYGYTF
NA,TRBD2,TRBV6-2/TRBV6-3,TRBJ2-1,TGTGCCAGCAGTTACTCGAGCGGGGCCCACAATGAGCAGTTCTTC,CASSYSSGAHNEQFF
NA,NA,TRBV6-5,TRBJ2-1,TGTGCCAGCAGCACCCCGTTTTCCCAGTTCTTC,CASSTPFSQFF
NA,NA,TRBV7-8,TRBJ1-5,TGTGCCAGCAGCTCTACCATGGGGCAATTGCATTTT,CASSSTMGQLHF
NA,NA,TRBV4-2,TRBJ1-3,TGTGCCAGCAGCCAAGCAGGTCAGTCTGTCGGAAACACCATATATTTT,CASSQAGQSVGNTIYF
NA,NA,TRBV5-6,TRBJ1-2,TGTGCCAGCAGCTCGGGCCCGTATGGCTACACCTTC,CASSSGPYGYTF
NA,NA,TRBV30,TRBJ1-2,TGTGCCTGGAGTTCAGGGAGTCCGGGCTACACCTTC,CAWSSGSPGYTF
NA,TRBD2,TRBV4-1,TRBJ2-2,TGCGCCAGCAGCCAAGGGGGACTAGCGGGGGACAACACCGGGGAGCTGTTTTTT,CASSQGGLAGDNTGELFF
NA,TRBD1,TRBV29-1,TRBJ1-2,TGCAGCGTTGGGGACAGCTCCTATGGCTACACCTTC,CSVGDSSYGYTF
NA,TRBD1,TRBV6-1,TRBJ1-5,TGTGCCAGCAGTGAAGGCTTCAGGGGGGCGAGGGGTCAGCCCCAGCATTTT,CASSEGFRGARGQPQHF
NA,NA,TRBV7-9,TRBJ2-5,TGTGCCAGCAGCTTGAGGCAAGAGACCCAGTACTTC,CASSLRQETQYF
NA,NA,TRBV4-1,TRBJ2-2,TGCGCCAGCAGCCAAGATGGGGAGGCGAACACCGGGGAGCTGTTTTTT,CASSQDGEANTGELFF
NA,NA,TRBV19,TRBJ1-2,TGTGCCAGTAGTTCCGGGGCCCCTTCAGGAGGGTATGGCTACACCTTC,CASSSGAPSGGYGYTF